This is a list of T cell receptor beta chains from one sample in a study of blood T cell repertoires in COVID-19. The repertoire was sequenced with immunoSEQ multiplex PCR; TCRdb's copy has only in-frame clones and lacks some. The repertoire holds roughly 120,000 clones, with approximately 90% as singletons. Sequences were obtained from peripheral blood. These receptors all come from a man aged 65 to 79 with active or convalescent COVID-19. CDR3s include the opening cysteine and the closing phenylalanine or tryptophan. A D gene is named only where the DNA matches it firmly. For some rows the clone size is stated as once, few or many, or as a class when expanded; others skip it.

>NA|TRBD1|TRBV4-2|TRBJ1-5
TGTGCCAGCAGCCAAGGGGGACAGGGGGAATTTAGTAGTCAGCCCCAGCATTTT
CASSQGGQGEFSSQPQHF
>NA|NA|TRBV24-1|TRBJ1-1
TGTGCCACCAGTGATGCCTCAGGAAGAGACACTGAAGCTTTCTTT
CATSDASGRDTEAFF
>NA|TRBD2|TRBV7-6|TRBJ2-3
TGTGCCAGCAGCTTAGAAGACCCGACTAGCGCTAACGGGGCAGATACGCAGTATTTT
CASSLEDPTSANGADTQYF
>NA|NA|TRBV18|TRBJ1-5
TGTGCCAGCTCGCAAACCTTTGACCCGGGGCAGCCCCAGCATTTT
CASSQTFDPGQPQHF
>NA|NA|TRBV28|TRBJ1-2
TGTGCCAGCAGTTTCGGGGGAGGGGCCATCTATGGCTACACCTTC
CASSFGGGAIYGYTF
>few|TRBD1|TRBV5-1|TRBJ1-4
TGCGCCAGCAGCCTACAGGGGGCGTCTAATGAAAAACTGTTTTTT
CASSLQGASNEKLFF
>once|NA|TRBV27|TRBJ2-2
TGTGCCAGCAGTTTCCTCGGGGGCACCGGGGAGCTGTTTTTT
CASSFLGGTGELFF
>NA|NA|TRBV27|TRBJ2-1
TGTGCCAGCAGTTTATTTTCGGGGAAGGGATCCTACAATGAGCAGTTCTTC
CASSLFSGKGSYNEQFF
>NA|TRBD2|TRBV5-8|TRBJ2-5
TGTGCCAGCAGCTTGAGGACTAGGGTGGACTTCCAAGAGACCCAGTACTTC
CASSLRTRVDFQETQYF
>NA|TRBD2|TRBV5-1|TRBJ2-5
TGCGCCAGCAGCTTGGTCCCTAGCGGTCAAGAGACCCAGTACTTC
CASSLVPSGQETQYF
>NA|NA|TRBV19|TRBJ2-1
TGTGCCAGTACCCGGACAGTGGACTACAATGAGCAGTTCTTC
CASTRTVDYNEQFF
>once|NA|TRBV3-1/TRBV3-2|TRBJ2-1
TGTGCCAGCAGCCAAGATGGGGCGCGACCTGAGCAGTTCTTC
CASSQDGARPEQFF
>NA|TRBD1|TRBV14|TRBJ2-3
TGTGCCAGCAGCCAAGATACAGGGGATAGCACAGATACGCAGTATTTT
CASSQDTGDSTDTQYF
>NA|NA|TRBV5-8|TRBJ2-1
TGTGCCAGCAGCCTGCCGACGGCGATCAGGAATGAGCAGTTCTTC
CASSLPTAIRNEQFF
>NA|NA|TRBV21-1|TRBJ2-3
TGTGCCAGCAGCACAATGACAGGGGTCTACCCAGATACGCAGTATTTT
CASSTMTGVYPDTQYF
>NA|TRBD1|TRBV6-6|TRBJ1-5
TGTGCCAGCAGTACAACAGGGGGCCACAATCAGCCCCAGCATTTT
CASSTTGGHNQPQHF
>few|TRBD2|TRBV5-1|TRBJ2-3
TGCGCCAGCAGCACGGGACTATCTTTTGGTAGCACAGATACGCAGTATTTT
CASSTGLSFGSTDTQYF
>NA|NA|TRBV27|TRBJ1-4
TGTGCCAGCAGTCGAACAGGGACAACTAATGAAAAACTGTTTTTT
CASSRTGTTNEKLFF
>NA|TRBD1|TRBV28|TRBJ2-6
TGTGCCAGCAAGGACAGGGGTAGGTCTGGGGCCAACGTCCTGACTTTC
CASKDRGRSGANVLTF
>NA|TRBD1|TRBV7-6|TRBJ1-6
TGTGCCAGCAGTCCAAGGACAGGGGCTAATTCACCCCTCCACTTT
CASSPRTGANSPLHF
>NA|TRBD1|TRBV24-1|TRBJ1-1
TGTGCCACCAGTGATATACCGGGACAGGGGGCGAACACTGAAGCTTTCTTT
CATSDIPGQGANTEAFF
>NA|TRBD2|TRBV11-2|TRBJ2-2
TGTGCCAGCAGCTTTAGCGGGGGGACCGGGGAGCTGTTTTTT
CASSFSGGTGELFF
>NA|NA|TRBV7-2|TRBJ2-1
TGTGCCAGCAGCCCGGGGACTTCTAAACTTAATGAGCAGTTCTTC
CASSPGTSKLNEQFF
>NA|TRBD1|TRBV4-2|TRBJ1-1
TGTGCCAGCAGCCGCGACAGGGGGAAAGTGGGAACTGAAGCTTTCTTT
CASSRDRGKVGTEAFF
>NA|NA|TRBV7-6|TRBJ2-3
TGTGCCAGCAGCCCCAGACAGGTTTCAGATACGCAGTATTTT
CASSPRQVSDTQYF
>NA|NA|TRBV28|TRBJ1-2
TGTGCCAGCAGTAACCAGGAACCCCCTTTCTATGGCTACACCTTC
CASSNQEPPFYGYTF
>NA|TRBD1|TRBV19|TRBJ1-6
TGTGCCAGTAGTGAGGGACAGGGAAAATCACCCCTCCACTTT
CASSEGQGKSPLHF
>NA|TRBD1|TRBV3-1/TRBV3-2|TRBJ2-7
TGTGCCAGCAGGGGGACAGTCGAGCAGTACTTC
CASRGTVEQYF
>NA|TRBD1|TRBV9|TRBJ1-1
TGTGCCAGCAGCGAGGGGACAGGAGCCAACACTGAAGCTTTCTTT
CASSEGTGANTEAFF
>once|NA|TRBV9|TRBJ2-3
TGTGCCAGCAGCGACGACAACACAGATACGCAGTATTTT
CASSDDNTDTQYF